This TCR beta chain was recorded in a study of blood T cell repertoires in COVID-19 (dated by TCRdb to the early 2020s). Context from the whole study: Samples from collaborators originated in the United States, Italy and Spain and spanned both the acute and convalescent phases of COVID-19. The sample metadata nearly always contained a de-identified subject ID, COVID-19 status, age in years and sex. The dataset comprised deeply sampled blood TCRbeta repertoires from subjects exposed to, actively infected with, or recovered from COVID-19. The material from the prospective study consisted of cDNA or gDNA derived from T cells, B-cell-depleted T cells, or PBMCs. Samples were obtained from the ongoing ImmuneRACE study (first 160 participants) and from roughly 1,300 subjects provided by 6 global collaborators. Where available, HLA class I and class II types were taken from metadata supplied by the sample provider and were not determined by assay-based typing. The repertoires were made available in a free public database intended to serve as a resource for research on the immune response to SARS-CoV-2.

From cysteine to phenylalanine, the CDR3 is 12 amino acids long. The entry retains the CDR3 DNA only, 36 bases that are in frame from base 1. The germline V and J ends show losses of 5 bases and 8 bases respectively, and no gene match explains 8 bases of the junction. Looking up the germline V gene (reference sequence) yields CDR1 GTSNPN and CDR2 SVGIG. A remark on this clone: The antigen this receptor binds is unknown. Within one base of it there is no much larger clone, and no base qualities were kept.

TCRbeta CDR3 regions were amplified from genomic DNA by means of the immunoSEQ Assay, a bias-controlled multiplex PCR. In the original analysis: Within the assay, amplification of reference gene primers was used to estimate how many nucleated cells each sample contained. To quantify the absolute abundance of each unique TCRbeta CDR3 rearrangement, sequence reads were collapsed and filtered. For each sample, productive Simpson clonality was calculated as the square root of Simpson's diversity index over productive rearrangements. In its TCRdb copy, this immuneACCESS table keeps in-frame sequences only and misses some clones. Where compared with another copy, unresolved V genes explain less than half of these, and the others have no known cause. The V and J calls and clone size were taken over from that table, and D and trimming were inferred from the DNA. The sample table records approximately 300,000 clones; roughly 88% of these occur just once. About 0.9% of the sample is held by the ten biggest clonotypes.

What the work shows at the level of the full study, not this receptor alone: The amount of clinical and demographic metadata varied by source and participant and was provided uncurated.

At one collaborating source in Seattle, patients were enrolled during active infection and were followed longitudinally through the course of disease. The collaborating institutions used their own protocols to collect whole blood in K2EDTA tubes. Collaborator samples were shipped for TCRbeta analysis as frozen whole blood, isolated PBMCs, or DNA extracted from either sample type. The origin of this receptor is a human donor with COVID-19, enrolled during active disease. The donor label of this sample is uncertain. Sequencing was performed on peripheral blood. Recombination linked TRBV30 to TRBJ1-2, with 7 bases aligning to TRBD1. The base sequence is TGTGCCTGGGCAAGGGACAGTTCCGGCTACACCTTC. Translated, it gives CAWARDSSGYTF. Supplemented by the reference TRBV30 and TRBJ1-2 proteins around the CDR3, the complete variable domain is SQTIHQWPATLVQPVGSPLSLECTVEGTSNPNLYWYRQAAGRGLQLLFYSVGIGQISSEVPQNLSASRPQDRQFILSSKKLLLSDSGFYLCAWARDSSGYTFGSGTRLTVV.